This TCR beta chain was recovered during a study of blood T cell repertoires in COVID-19. Study-wide background: Material from acute and convalescent COVID-19 was sourced from the United States, Italy and Spain.

Participants spanned ages roughly 18 to 95 years and resided in 20 to 25 US areas. Per the authors' pipeline: The assay estimated nucleated cells by amplifying reference gene primers. The table came from immunoSEQ multiplex PCR; TCRdb's copy has only in-frame clones and leaves some out. V, J and clone size derive from that table, while D and trimming were established from the DNA sequence. The sample lists some 390,000 clones; roughly 86% were seen once. The receptor comes from a woman aged 25 to 39 who had recovered from COVID-19. Material for sequencing was PBMCs or T cells enriched from blood (not recorded which).

The CDR3 DNA is TGTGCCAGCAGCGTAGGGGGACAGGGTATAATCCACGAGCAGTACTTC. Translated, it gives CASSVGGQGIIHEQYF. The V gene is TRBV9, the J gene TRBJ2-7; TRBD1 aligns across 9 bases. CDR3 size: 16 residues. Germline V gene sequence: CDR1 SGDLS, CDR2 YYNGEE. V lost 0 bases to trimming and J lost 5 bases; unmatched junction nucleotides: 9.